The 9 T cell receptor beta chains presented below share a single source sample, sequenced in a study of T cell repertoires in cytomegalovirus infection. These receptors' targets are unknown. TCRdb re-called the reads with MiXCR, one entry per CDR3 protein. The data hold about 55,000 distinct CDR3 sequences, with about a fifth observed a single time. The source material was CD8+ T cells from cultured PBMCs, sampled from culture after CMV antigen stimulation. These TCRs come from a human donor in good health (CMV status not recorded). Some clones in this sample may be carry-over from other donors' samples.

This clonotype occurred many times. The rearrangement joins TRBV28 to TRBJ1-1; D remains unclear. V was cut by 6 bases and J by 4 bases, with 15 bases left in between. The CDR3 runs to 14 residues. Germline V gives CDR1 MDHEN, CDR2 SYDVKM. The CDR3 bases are TGTGCCAGCAGGCCCTTGGGTAGTGGCACTGAAGCTTTCTTT. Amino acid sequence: CASRPLGSGTEAFF.

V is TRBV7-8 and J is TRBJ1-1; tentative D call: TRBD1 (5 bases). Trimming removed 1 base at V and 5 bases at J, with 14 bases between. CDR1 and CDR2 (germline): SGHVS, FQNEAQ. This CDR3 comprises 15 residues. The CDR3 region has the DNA TGTGCCAGCAGCTTAGTGGGGACGGTGTTGACTGAAGCTTTCTTT. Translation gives CASSLVGTVLTEAFF.

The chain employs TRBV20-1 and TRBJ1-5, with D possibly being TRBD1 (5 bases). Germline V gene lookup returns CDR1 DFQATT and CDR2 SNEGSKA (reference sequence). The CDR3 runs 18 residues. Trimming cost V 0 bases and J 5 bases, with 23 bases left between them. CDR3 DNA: TGCAGTGCTAGAGAGGTACTCCCGGGACGGATAGTTCATCAGCCCCAGCATTTT. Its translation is CSAREVLPGRIVHQPQHF.

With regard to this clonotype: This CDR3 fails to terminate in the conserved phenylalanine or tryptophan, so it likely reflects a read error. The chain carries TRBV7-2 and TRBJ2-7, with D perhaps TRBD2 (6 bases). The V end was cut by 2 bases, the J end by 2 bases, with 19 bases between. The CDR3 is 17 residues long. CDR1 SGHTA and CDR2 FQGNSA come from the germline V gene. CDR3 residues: CASSLSPGVGSPYEQYL. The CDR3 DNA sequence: TGTGCCAGCAGCTTATCTCCCGGTGTCGGGAGTCCCTACGAGCAGTACTTA.

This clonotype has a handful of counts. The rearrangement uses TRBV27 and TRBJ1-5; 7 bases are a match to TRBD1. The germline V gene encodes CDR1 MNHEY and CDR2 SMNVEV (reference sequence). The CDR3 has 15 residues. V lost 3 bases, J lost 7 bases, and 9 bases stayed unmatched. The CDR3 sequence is CASSLSAGGGQPQHF. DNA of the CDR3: TGTGCCAGCAGTTTGTCAGCAGGGGGTGGGCAGCCCCAGCATTTT.

CDR3 in amino acids: CASSLYAGHPRYQPQHF. In nucleotides, the CDR3 is TGTGCCAGCAGTTTATACGCCGGACACCCTAGGTATCAGCCCCAGCATTTT. This chain links TRBV6-2 or TRBV6-3 with TRBJ1-5; D might be TRBD1 (5 bases). The CDR3 spans 17 residues. Per germline, CDR1 MNHEY and CDR2 SVGEGT. Trimming stripped 4 bases from V and 5 bases from J, with 21 bases between.

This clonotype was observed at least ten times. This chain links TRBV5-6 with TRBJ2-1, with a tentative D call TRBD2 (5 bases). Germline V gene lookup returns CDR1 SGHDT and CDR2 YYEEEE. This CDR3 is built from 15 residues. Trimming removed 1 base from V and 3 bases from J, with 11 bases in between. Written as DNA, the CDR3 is TGTGCCAGCAGCTTGAGTCTAGCCGACTACAATGAGCAGTTCTTC. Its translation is CASSLSLADYNEQFF.

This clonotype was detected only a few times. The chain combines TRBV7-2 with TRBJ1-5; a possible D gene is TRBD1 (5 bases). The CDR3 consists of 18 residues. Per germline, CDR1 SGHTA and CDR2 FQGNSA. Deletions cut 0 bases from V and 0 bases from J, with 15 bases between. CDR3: CASSLAHPGRYSNQPQHF. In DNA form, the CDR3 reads TGTGCCAGCAGCTTAGCGCATCCAGGGCGGTATAGCAATCAGCCCCAGCATTTT.

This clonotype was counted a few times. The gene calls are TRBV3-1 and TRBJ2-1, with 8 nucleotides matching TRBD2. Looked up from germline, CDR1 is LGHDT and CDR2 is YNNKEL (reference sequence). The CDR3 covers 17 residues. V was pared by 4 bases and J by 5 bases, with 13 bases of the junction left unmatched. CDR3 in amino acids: CASSPVSGGPRDNEQFF. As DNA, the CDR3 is TGTGCCAGCAGCCCAGTTTCGGGAGGGCCTAGGGACAATGAGCAGTTCTTC.